This TCR beta chain was sequenced in a study of T cell responses to AZD1222 COVID-19 vaccine. Study summary: Second-dose intervals near 4 or 12 weeks were combined. Broader study findings: At baseline, just a handful of AZD1222 recipients tested seropositive.

There are 14 residues in the CDR3. Trimming cost V 1 base and J 7 bases, with 13 bases left between them. Germline-derived CDR1 and CDR2 are MNHEY and SVGEGT. The repertoire was sequenced with immunoSEQ multiplex PCR; TCRdb's copy has only in-frame clones and lacks some. Of approximately 160,000 clones detected, approximately 89% appear once; the ten largest clones hold 4% to 5.5%. To note about this clone: Its antigen is currently unknown.

The V gene is TRBV6-2 or TRBV6-3, the J gene TRBJ1-2, with D unresolved. This TCR derives from an adult in good health. This material consisted of peripheral blood, taken on day 0 of AZD1222 vaccination. The CDR3 loop is CASSYLGEDRGYTF. The CDR3 bases are TGTGCCAGCAGTTACTTAGGCGAGGACCGTGGCTACACCTTC.